Each of the 29 T cell receptor beta chains below was sequenced from the same sample in a study of shared T cell receptors in the human thymus. TCRdb's table, derived via immunoSEQ multiplex PCR, lists solely in-frame clones and lacks some. This table has hundreds of thousands of clones, approximately 95% appearing once. Sequenced input: thymocytes. These TCRs come from a human donor.

The V and J genes are TRBV7-9 and TRBJ2-4; D could derive from TRBD1 or TRBD2 (5 bases each). Trimming left V 8 bases short and J 1 base short, with 18 bases between. Looked up from germline, CDR1 is SEHNR and CDR2 is FQNEAQ (reference sequence). This CDR3 has 16 amino acids. CDR3 coding DNA: TGTGCCAGCGTGACCGGTGGGGGTCTGGCCAAAAACATTCAGTACTTC. Translated: CASVTGGGLAKNIQYF.

The V and J genes are TRBV27 and TRBJ1-1, with D unclear. Germline assignment: CDR1 MNHEY and CDR2 SMNVEV (reference sequence). The CDR3 is 13 residues long. The ends were cut back, 6 bases at V and 9 bases at J, with 17 bases in the middle. CDR3 protein: CASSIGPGIKAFF. Here the CDR3 DNA reads TGTGCCAGCAGCATAGGGCCCGGCATCAAAGCTTTCTTT.

The gene calls are TRBV30 and TRBJ2-3, with 11 bases matching TRBD1. CDR1 is GTSNPN and CDR2 is SVGIG in the germline V gene (reference sequence). CDR3 length equals 16 residues. The J segment lost 2 bases and the V segment lost 2 bases, leaving 6 bases of the junction unmatched. CDR3 DNA: TGTGCCTGGAGTCCACGGACAGGGGGCTCCACAGATACGCAGTATTTT. The encoded protein is CAWSPRTGGSTDTQYF.

The chain has TRBV6-7 and TRBJ2-2; 7 bases agree with TRBD2. TRBV6-7 is an open reading frame, and its role is uncertain. This CDR3 has 19 residues. Trimming cost V 5 bases and J 0 bases; bases outside gene matches: 15. This chain's CDR3 is CASSLDGRLAKANTGELFF. In DNA form, the CDR3 reads TGTGCCAGCAGTCTAGACGGGAGACTAGCAAAGGCGAACACCGGGGAGCTGTTTTTT.

V gene TRBV11-3 combines with J gene TRBJ1-1; D ambiguous. Germline lookup yields CDR1 SGHNT and CDR2 YENEEA. This CDR3 spans 13 amino acids. Trimming removed 5 bases from V and 0 bases from J, with 7 bases in between. Here the CDR3 reads CASSLSVNTEAFF. CDR3 DNA: TGTGCCAGCAGCCTCTCAGTGAACACTGAAGCTTTCTTT.

This clone was recorded once. J is TRBJ1-5 and V is TRBV6-5; D gene uncertain. V was pared by 5 bases and J by 7 bases, with 15 bases between. CDR3 length equals 14 residues. Germline values: CDR1 MNHEY, CDR2 SVGAGI. This CDR3 is CASSLGRVGQPQHF. In DNA form, the CDR3 reads TGTGCCAGCAGTCTAGGCCGGGTTGGGCAGCCCCAGCATTTT.

The V call is TRBV28, the J call TRBJ2-5, with TRBD2 matching over 7 bases. Losses at the gene ends were 0 bases for V and 6 bases for J; bases not matched to a gene: 4. Germline CDR1 reads MDHEN; CDR2 reads SYDVKM. CDR3 size: 14 residues. CDR3 DNA sequence: TGTGCCAGCAGTTTATGGACTAGCTTTAAGACCCAGTACTTC. Protein product: CASSLWTSFKTQYF.

The count of this clone is one. The chain carries TRBV7-9 and TRBJ2-1; D ambiguous. V was trimmed by 1 base and J by 7 bases, leaving 8 bases between them. The length of the CDR3 is 13 residues. Per the germline V gene, CDR1 is SEHNR and CDR2 is FQNEAQ (reference sequence). CDR3 DNA sequence: TGTGCCAGCAGCTTAGAGGCCGTTAATGAGCAGTTCTTC. Encoded protein: CASSLEAVNEQFF.

The chain is built from TRBV15 and TRBJ2-7; maybe TRBD2 (6 bases). V lost 5 bases to trimming and J lost 3 bases, with 17 bases between them. This CDR3 has 15 residues. The germline V gene has CDR1 LNHNV and CDR2 YYDKDF (reference sequence). CDR3 sequence (DNA): TGTGCCACCAGCGGGGGACGGGAGAGGGGCTACGAGCAGTACTTC. As protein: CATSGGRERGYEQYF.

The chain joins TRBV15 to TRBJ2-7, with 7 bases fitting TRBD2. CDR3 length: 14 residues. Germline-derived CDR1 and CDR2 are LNHNV and YYDKDF (reference sequence). J was trimmed by 7 bases and V by 5 bases; bases with no gene match: 11. In DNA form, the CDR3 reads TGTGCCACCAGCGCATCTCTAGCGGCTGGGGAGCAGTACTTC. As protein: CATSASLAAGEQYF. The full variable domain, completed using reference TRBV15 and TRBJ2-7, is DAMVIQNPRYQVTQFGKPVTLSCSQTLNHNVMYWYQQKSSQAPKLLFHYYDKDFNNEADTPDNFQSRRPNTSFCFLDIRSPGLGDTAMYLCATSASLAAGEQYFGPGTRLTVT.

The chain links TRBV19 to TRBJ2-7, with 11 bases aligning to TRBD2. CDR3 length: 17 residues. Germline loops: CDR1 LNHDA, CDR2 SQIVND (reference sequence). V lost 4 bases and J lost 2; bases outside the gene matches: 10. CDR3 sequence: CASSTRTSGPKPYEQYF. In DNA, the CDR3 is TGTGCCAGTAGTACCCGGACTAGCGGGCCAAAACCCTACGAGCAGTACTTC.

The chain links TRBV27 to TRBJ2-1; D gene unclear. V lost 6 bases and J lost 0, with 12 bases in between. Per germline, CDR1 MNHEY and CDR2 SMNVEV (reference sequence). The CDR3 contains 15 residues. This chain's CDR3 is CASSWMRISYNEQFF. CDR3 DNA sequence: TGTGCCAGCAGCTGGATGCGGATCTCCTACAATGAGCAGTTCTTC.

The CDR3 bases are TGTGCCAGTGCTAACCGGGTGGCTCTCTTCAATGAGCAGTTCTTC. Translation: CASANRVALFNEQFF. The V and J genes are TRBV19 and TRBJ2-1; the D is unclear. The CDR3 sequence is 15 residues long. Trimming removed 8 bases at V and 6 bases at J, with 20 bases between. Per the germline V gene, CDR1 is LNHDA and CDR2 is SQIVND (reference sequence). The entire variable domain, with the rest obtained from reference TRBV19 and TRBJ2-1, is as follows: DGGITQSPKYLFRKEGQNVTLSCEQNLNHDAMYWYRQDPGQGLRLIYYSQIVNDFQKGDIAEGYSVSREKKESFPLTVTSAQKNPTAFYLCASANRVALFNEQFFGPGTRLTVL.

This chain connects TRBV4-1 to TRBJ2-5; the match to TRBD1 covers 7 bases. Germline CDR1 reads MGHRA; CDR2 reads YSYEKL. This CDR3 is built from 17 residues. Trimming took 3 bases from V and 4 from J; bases not matched to a gene: 14. CDR3 residues: CASSHMAGGLTRETQYF. DNA of the CDR3: TGCGCCAGCAGCCACATGGCAGGGGGTCTAACAAGAGAGACCCAGTACTTC.

The V call is TRBV9, the J call TRBJ1-1; 8 bases map to TRBD1. V was clipped by 0 bases and J by 2 bases; unmatched bases: 9. In germline, CDR1 is SGDLS, CDR2 YYNGEE. The CDR3 contains 17 residues. CDR3 nucleotide sequence: TGTGCCAGCAGCGTAGGGTGTCAGGGGGCTAGCAACACTGAAGCTTTCTTT. Protein: CASSVGCQGASNTEAFF.

This chain connects TRBV28 to TRBJ1-5; D is ambiguous. Germline CDR1 is MDHEN and CDR2 is SYDVKM. This CDR3 is 19 amino acids long. V shed 3 bases and J shed 7 bases, with 28 bases lying between them. CDR3 sequence (DNA): TGTGCCAGCAGTTTTCAAAAGTCCCCGGACCCAACAACCAGGCAGCCCCAGCATTTT. It specifies CASSFQKSPDPTTRQPQHF.

The chain is built from TRBV7-9 and TRBJ2-7; D not certain. Germline V gives CDR1 SEHNR, CDR2 FQNEAQ (reference sequence). Trimming left V 2 bases short and J 0 bases short, with 20 bases between. The CDR3 loop spans 18 amino acids. This CDR3 is CASSLPRQLWAGSYEQYF. The CDR3 DNA sequence: TGTGCCAGCAGCTTACCAAGACAACTCTGGGCAGGCTCCTACGAGCAGTACTTC.

The rearrangement uses TRBV7-2 and TRBJ1-5, with D tentatively TRBD1 (5 bases). There are 15 residues in the CDR3. Per germline, CDR1 SGHTA and CDR2 FQGNSA. The germline V and J ends were trimmed by 4 bases and 4 bases, with 14 bases remaining between them. The CDR3 sequence: CASSYLGGVNQPQHF. The CDR3 nucleotides read TGTGCCAGCAGCTACCTCGGGGGGGTAAATCAGCCCCAGCATTTT.

The chain links TRBV4-3 to TRBJ2-2; the match to TRBD1 covers 7 bases. The CDR3 is made up of 16 amino acids. V dropped 0 bases and J dropped 1; count of bases not matched to a gene: 2. The germline V gene encodes CDR1 LGHNA and CDR2 YSLEER. For the CDR3, the DNA is TGCGCCAGCAGCCAAGAACGGACAGGGAACACCGGGGAGCTGTTTTTT. It is translated as CASSQERTGNTGELFF.

This clone has just one count. This chain connects TRBV5-1 to TRBJ2-5; 8 nucleotides align to TRBD2. This CDR3 has 17 amino acids. With V trimmed by 0 bases and J by 2 bases, 9 bases remained unmatched. The germline V gene encodes CDR1 SGHRS and CDR2 YFSETQ. CDR3 nucleotide sequence: TGCGCCAGCAGCTTGGGTCTAGCGGGCGTCATGCAAGAGACCCAGTACTTC. Protein product: CASSLGLAGVMQETQYF.

This clone was detected once. The chain employs TRBV5-6 and TRBJ1-2; D is ambiguous. This CDR3 has 16 residues. Germline CDR1 and CDR2: SGHDT and YYEEEE. V gave up 1 base and J gave up 4 bases, with 17 bases separating them. CDR3 protein: CASSLTLQPNFYGYTF. Written as DNA, the CDR3 is TGTGCCAGCAGCTTGACCCTACAGCCAAACTTCTATGGCTACACCTTC.

The chain links TRBV19 to TRBJ2-7; 14 bases fit TRBD2. J lost 6 bases, V lost 1 base, and 8 bases had no gene match. The germline gives CDR1 LNHDA, CDR2 SQIVND (reference sequence). This CDR3 is built from 17 residues. The CDR3 spells CASSIGEGLAGEGEQYF. CDR3 coding DNA: TGTGCCAGTAGTATAGGGGAGGGACTAGCGGGAGAAGGCGAGCAGTACTTC.

The chain joins TRBV27 to TRBJ1-2; weak D call: TRBD1 (6 bases). There are 13 residues in the CDR3. Germline V CDR1 and CDR2: MNHEY, SMNVEV (reference sequence). The germline V and J ends were trimmed by 6 bases and 3 bases, with 11 bases remaining between them. The CDR3 loop reads CASRVDRDYGYTF. The CDR3 DNA reads as TGTGCCAGCAGGGTGGACAGAGACTATGGCTACACCTTC.

The V call is TRBV29-1, the J call TRBJ2-3; D is perhaps TRBD1 or TRBD2 (5 bases each). The CDR3 has 13 amino acids. The V gene lost 5 bases and the J gene lost 7 bases, with 16 bases spanning the gap. Germline CDR1 reads SQVTM; CDR2 reads ANQGSEA. CDR3 sequence reads: CSVPGPVVNTQYF. The DNA for the CDR3 is TGCAGCGTTCCGGGACCGGTGGTAAATACGCAGTATTTT.

This clone was detected only once. The chain combines TRBV2 with TRBJ2-1; the D is unclear. The CDR3 sequence is 16 residues long. With 4 bases removed from V and 2 bases from J, the gap between germline ends came to 15 bases. Germline V gene lookup returns CDR1 SNHLY and CDR2 FYNNEI. The CDR3 loop reads CASSVSEGLAYNEQFF. The CDR3 DNA follows: TGTGCCAGCAGTGTATCGGAAGGCCTTGCCTACAATGAGCAGTTCTTC.

The chain uses TRBV7-9 and TRBJ1-2; D gene uncertain. Trimming left V 5 bases short and J 7 bases short, with 14 bases between. In germline, CDR1 is SEHNR, CDR2 FQNEAQ (reference sequence). This CDR3 region has 13 residues. CDR3 residues: CASSPRSNLGYTF. CDR3 sequence (DNA): TGTGCCAGCAGCCCCCGTTCTAACCTTGGCTACACCTTC.

The J gene is TRBJ2-7, the V gene TRBV9, with TRBD1 identical over 12 bases. Germline lookup yields CDR1 SGDLS and CDR2 YYNGEE. Trimming cost V 0 bases and J 4 bases; bases outside gene matches: 5. There are 16 residues in the CDR3. Here the CDR3 reads CASSVAPGQGAYEQYF. The DNA of the CDR3 is TGTGCCAGCAGCGTAGCTCCGGGACAGGGGGCTTACGAGCAGTACTTC. The variable domain in full, with the rest retrieved from reference TRBV9 and TRBJ2-7, is DSGVTQTPKHLITATGQRVTLRCSPRSGDLSVYWYQQSLDQGLQFLIQYYNGEERAKGNILERFSAQQFPDLHSELNLSSLELGDSALYFCASSVAPGQGAYEQYFGPGTRLTVT.

The V gene is TRBV19, the J gene TRBJ2-7, with TRBD1 matching over 9 bases. The ends lost 4 bases at V and 6 bases at J; junction bases unmatched: 10. CDR1 is LNHDA and CDR2 is SQIVND in the germline V gene (reference sequence). The CDR3 contains 15 residues. The CDR3 here is CASSNTDRGVCEQYF. CDR3 nucleotide sequence: TGTGCCAGTAGTAACACGGACAGGGGTGTCTGCGAGCAGTACTTC.

The chain has TRBV6-1 and TRBJ2-7; TRBD1 might be the D (5 bases). There are 17 residues in the CDR3. Germline CDR1 is MNHNS and CDR2 is SASEGT. The V end lost 1 base, the J end lost 6 bases, and 22 bases lay between the germline ends. The CDR3 DNA reads TGTGCCAGCAGTGAAGGCAGGGCTCATTATAAATGGGGCGAGCAGTACTTC. Amino acids: CASSEGRAHYKWGEQYF.